This T cell receptor (beta chain) is from a study of blood T cell repertoires in COVID-19. About the research overall: COVID-19 samples collected from the United States, Italy and Spain covered acute and convalescent phases.

In the original analysis: Counts of nucleated cells, estimated from reference gene primer amplification, were obtained. The protocol was immunoSEQ multiplex PCR, while the TCRdb copy is restricted to in-frame clones and leaves out a portion. V, J and clone size are taken as reported in that table, and D and trimming were inferred from the DNA itself. The sample shows 120,000 to 150,000 clones, 84% of them seen only once. The CDR3 totals 12 residues. V was trimmed by 3 bases and J by 3 bases, leaving 5 bases between them. From germline, CDR1 is LGHDT and CDR2 YNNKEL (reference sequence). Input material: peripheral blood. This clonotype was sampled from a human donor in a cohort sampled during active COVID-19. The chain joins TRBV3-1 (or the pseudogene TRBV3-2) to TRBJ2-5; D ambiguous. The CDR3 region has the DNA TGTGCCAGCAGCCAGCTAAAAGAGACCCAGTACTTC. Its protein is CASSQLKETQYF.